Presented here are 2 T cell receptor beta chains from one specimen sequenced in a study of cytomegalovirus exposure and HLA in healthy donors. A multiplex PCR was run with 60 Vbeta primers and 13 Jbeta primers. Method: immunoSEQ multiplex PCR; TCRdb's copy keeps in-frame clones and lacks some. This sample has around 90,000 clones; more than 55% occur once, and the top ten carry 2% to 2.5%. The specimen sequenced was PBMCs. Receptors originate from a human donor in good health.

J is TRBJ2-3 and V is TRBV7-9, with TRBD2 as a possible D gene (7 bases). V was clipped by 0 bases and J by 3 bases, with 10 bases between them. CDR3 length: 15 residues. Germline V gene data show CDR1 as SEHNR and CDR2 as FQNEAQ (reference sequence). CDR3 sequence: CASSLAGGRTDTQYF. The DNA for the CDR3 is TGTGCCAGCAGCTTAGCGGGGGGGCGGACAGATACGCAGTATTTT.

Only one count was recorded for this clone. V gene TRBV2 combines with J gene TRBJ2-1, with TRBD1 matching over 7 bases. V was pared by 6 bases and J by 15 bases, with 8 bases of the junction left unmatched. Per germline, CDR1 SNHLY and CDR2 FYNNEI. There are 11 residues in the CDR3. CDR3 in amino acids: CASRLRDSGFF. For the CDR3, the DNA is TGTGCCAGCAGACTCCGGGACAGTGGGTTCTTC.